The TCR beta chain described here comes from a study of shared clonotypes between healthy human individuals. Broader study findings: Sharing across four donors was highest in naive CD4 (around 5%) and lowest in memory CD8 (approximately 0.4%).

The V end lost 0 bases, the J end lost 0 bases, and 10 bases lay between the germline ends. Germline values: CDR1 MNHEY, CDR2 SVGAGI. The CDR3 is made up of 16 amino acids. A remark on this clone: What it binds is unknown.

Sequencing was performed with immunoSEQ multiplex PCR; in TCRdb, only in-frame clones are kept and a portion is missing. The repertoire includes about 2.4 million clones, approximately 94% of them detected once, and about 0.39% sits in the top ten. This chain connects TRBV6-5 to TRBJ2-3; D gene ambiguous. The TCR originated in a man in his late teens or twenties in good health. Some clones in this sample may be carry-over from other donors' samples. The sequenced sample was naive CD4+ T cells from PBMCs. Subset given: CD45RA+ positively selected. Here the CDR3 reads CASSYSLQQSTDTQYF. The DNA of the CDR3 is TGTGCCAGCAGTTACTCGCTGCAGCAGAGCACAGATACGCAGTATTTT.